One T cell receptor (beta chain) is described in this entry. Antigen: not known. cDNA synthesis used the whole RNA isolate, giving expressed TCRB sequences. Libraries were prepared by immunoSEQ multiplex PCR; TCRdb keeps only in-frame clonotypes and omits some of them. The table shows more than 20,000 clones, with approximately 53% occurring only once. Sorting with CD45RO/CCR7/CD25/CD127/CD95/CD27 yielded naive, central memory, regulatory and stem-like memory CD4+ cells. The data originate from a study of beta chain features in type 1 diabetes. Overall study findings and caveats: Cells that show high TCR expression could be over-represented by cDNA sequencing. Across all four CD4+ subsets, people with type 1 diabetes showed modestly shorter TCRB CDR3s. More deletions and fewer insertions at VDJ junctions were found in patients with type 1 diabetes.

Looked up from germline, CDR1 is SGHRS and CDR2 is YFSETQ. V dropped 4 bases and J dropped 2 bases, with 14 bases sitting between them. The CDR3 length is 15 residues. The origin of this receptor is a man aged 25-45 years with type 1 diabetes. The chain links TRBV5-1 to TRBJ2-3; maybe TRBD2 (6 bases). Sequenced: stem cell memory CD4+ T cells from blood. CDR3 residues: CASSPGDSITDTQYF. The DNA for the CDR3 is TGCGCCAGCAGCCCGGGGGACTCCATCACAGATACGCAGTATTTT.